The sequence of this T cell receptor (beta chain) was determined in a study of blood T cells in healthy people across ages (dated by TCRdb to the mid-2010s). In the study overall: Template switching captured roughly one uniquely barcoded TCR beta cDNA molecule per two T cells in model experiments. Using deep sequencing normalized with unique cDNA molecular identifiers, the study measured how TCR beta repertoire diversity changes with age. For two donors (one aged 18 to 30 and one aged 80 or older), the study analyzed two additional independent replicas of 1 million unique cDNA reads from the same blood draw. The donors were divided into four age groups: young (average around 16 years), middle-aged (around 37), aged (approximately 64) and long-lived (around 87). Beyond this particular receptor, the publication reports: Conclusive comparison of naive and antigen-experienced compartments was prevented by the profiling of bulk unsorted PBMCs. As age increased, observed TCR beta diversity per million T cells dropped in a roughly linear way, and a significant reduction was already evident by age about 40. The long-lived group showed more naive CD4+ T cells, fewer expanded clones and increased TCR diversity than the aged group, suggesting age selection. Because the CMV infection status of the donors was unknown, age-related changes in expanded clonotypes may potentially have been confounded. Total diversity estimates from one million sequenced T cells were considered lower bounds and underestimates. The percentage of naive T cells measured by flow cytometry correlated strongly with observed TCR beta diversity.

The donors were roughly 40 Caucasian individuals from Russia, aged 6 to 90 years, who were systemically healthy. Each donor gave ten milliliters of peripheral blood, collected into EDTA-treated Vacutainer tubes. PBMCs were isolated by Ficoll-Paque density-gradient centrifugation, with at least 6 million obtained per sample. Total RNA, at least 6 micrograms per sample, was extracted from PBMCs with Trizol reagent. For every donor, an aliquot of PBMCs went through flow cytometry to measure the percentages of naive CD45RAhigh/CD27high T cells. CDR1 SGHTA and CDR2 FQGTGA are derived from the germline V gene. Relative to germline, V is 3 bases shorter and J is 6 bases shorter, with 5 bases between their ends. The CDR3 spans 12 residues, from the cysteine through the phenylalanine. Left in the record is the CDR3 DNA by itself, 36 bases read in frame from the first base. As to this clonotype: No cognate antigen has been identified for it. The input lacks base qualities; no much larger clone sits a single base away.

The library came from 5' RACE. The data were produced on an Illumina HiSeq 2500. A second about 7 to 11 cycle PCR used a sample-barcoded 5' primer and a J-beta primer mix. Each TCR beta cDNA molecule received a unique molecular identifier from a template-switch 5' adaptor carrying 12 random nucleotides. At least 2.5 million CDR3-containing paired-end reads were obtained from each sample. First-strand cDNA synthesis was performed from all RNA using the Mint cDNA synthesis kit, with priming by a TRBC-specific oligonucleotide. After uracil-DNA glycosylase treatment, a first 18-cycle PCR used universal primers M1SS and BC2_uni_R on all cDNA. Turning to the authors' computational methods: Normalization of each sample was performed by random selection of 1 million high-quality reads, each carrying a distinct molecular identifier. Reads sharing molecular identifiers were discarded rather than binned into consensus sequences. MiTCR, with a Q25 quality threshold and the strictest error-elimination algorithm, was used for CDR3 identification, clonotype clustering and error correction. A nonparametric unseen species model using Euler transformation provided a lower-bound estimate of total TCR beta diversity. In TCRdb, the public reads were trimmed at Q25 with fastp and aligned with MiXCR, with productive beta chains retained. Duplicate CDR3 protein sequences are folded into a single record with the most common DNA and genes. The V and J calls and clone size come from TCRdb's table, not from the authors' own analysis. The sample table holds about 800,000 distinct CDR3 sequences, of which about 25% were seen once. The ten biggest clones cover approximately 4% of the sample.

The same specimen was also included in a second study, on T cells of mothers and their children. The second investigation adds: The donors were nine systemically healthy Caucasian individuals, made up of three mothers and their six children. cDNA synthesis used all of the extracted RNA, with approximately 1.4 ug of RNA in each 15 ul reaction. In the second PCR, the M1S primer added sample barcodes and 2-4 random nucleotides. More than 8 million TCR beta CDR3 reads were obtained from each mother, and 2.5 million to 3.5 million reads were obtained from each child. TCR recombination output is similarly shaped by thymic selection in related and unrelated pairs, with a minor effect exerted by inherited differences. Normalized repertoire overlap was always found to be slightly, but never significantly, higher in related mother-child pairs than in unrelated mother-child pairs. No persistent microchimeric T cell clones were detected, at a sensitivity of approximately 90 clones per million clonotypes. Deep NGS was used in the study to compare the TCR beta repertoires of mothers and children and to look for features that separate related mother-child pairs from unrelated individuals. Mothers averaged roughly 36 +/- 4 years of age and children averaged around 10 +/- 4 years. Libraries were sequenced on Illumina HiSeq 2000 with 100+100 nt paired-end reads after adapter ligation with NEBNext reagents. Mother and child libraries were prepared a month apart and sequenced in separate runs to prevent cross-contamination. For each donor, between 500,000 and 2,000,000 distinct TCR beta clonotypes were identified. Naive TCR beta clonotypes were estimated from low-frequency clonotypes matched to each donor's FACS-determined naive share, without sorting.

The specimen was blood. The sequence was obtained from a boy younger than 18 in good health. Recombination joined TRBV7-3 with TRBJ2-2; the D gene cannot be resolved reliably. The CDR3 protein sequence reads: CASSFTPGELFF. The DNA reads TGTGCCAGCAGCTTTACTCCCGGGGAGCTGTTTTTT.